A selection of T cell receptor beta chains follows, all from one sample in a study of blood T cells in healthy people across ages. TCRdb redid the calling of the 5' RACE reads with MiXCR, one entry per CDR3 protein. The sample yields about 800,000 distinct CDR3 sequences, about 62% seen once. The source material was blood. Receptors were obtained from a man aged 25-45 years in good health. CDR3s include the opening cysteine and the closing phenylalanine or tryptophan. Each record gives: J gene, clone size, CDR3 length, V gene, CDR3 protein. Size is omitted from some rows. Given values are once, few, many or a class for expanded clones.

>TRBJ2-7|-|13|TRBV29-1
CSVRGLAGVEQYF
>TRBJ1-2|few|16|TRBV7-2
CASSLMRTGGLSGYTF
>TRBJ2-2|-|14|TRBV4-2
CASSPLERTGELFF
>TRBJ2-3|-|14|TRBV20-1
CSAFGTVRTDTQYF
>TRBJ1-2|many|12|TRBV12-3/TRBV12-4
CASSLSGAGYTF
>TRBJ1-2|-|15|TRBV29-1
CSVTPSTGANYGYTF
>TRBJ2-3|-|14|TRBV12-3/TRBV12-4
CASSFPGGTDTQYF
>TRBJ2-3|few|15|TRBV4-3
CASSQDMGPPDTQYF
>TRBJ2-1|-|18|TRBV9
CAGSAATSGGGSYNEQFF
>TRBJ2-1|-|17|TRBV7-2
CASSLAGGGGGYNEQFF
>TRBJ2-3|-|13|TRBV12-3/TRBV12-4
CASRQQGGDTQYF
>TRBJ2-7|medium-sized|13|TRBV10-3
CAISEDTAYEQYF
>-|-|19|TRBV5-1
CASSNGLAGAPTRSYEQYF
>TRBJ1-5|-|13|TRBV20-1
CSAMGQANQPQHF
>TRBJ2-3|-|17|TRBV7-9
CASRPGLVQRGEDTQYF
>TRBJ2-1|-|17|TRBV25-1
CASSAISQGHRGNEQFF
>TRBJ2-3|-|17|TRBV12-3/TRBV12-4
CASNFHGGGRLTDTQYF
>TRBJ2-3|few|13|TRBV28
CASVGWPTDTQYF
>TRBJ1-5|-|14|TRBV9
CASSDYRAAGPQHF
>TRBJ2-1|-|14|TRBV29-1
CSVEVGQGLGEQFF
>TRBJ2-5|-|16|TRBV6-5
CASSYSTSGGQETQYF
>-|-|14|TRBV9
CASSAQGLYNEQYF
>TRBJ1-2|-|12|TRBV10-3
CAISGGINGYTF
>TRBJ2-5|-|17|TRBV6-1
CASRPRVIWGYQETQYF
>TRBJ1-5|-|15|TRBV15
CATTHRTGGDQPQHF
>TRBJ2-1|-|14|TRBV6-6
CASWGEGGAGEQFF
>TRBJ2-4|-|15|TRBV11-2
CASSPMWGQKNIQYF
>TRBJ2-7|-|14|TRBV6-5
CASSYSRRIYEQYF
>TRBJ2-7|-|11|TRBV27
CASSTGCEQYF
>TRBJ2-7|few|13|TRBV29-1
CSVRGDRVHEQYF
>TRBJ2-3|-|17|TRBV15
CATSLRRWGESTDTQYF
>TRBJ2-5|-|12|TRBV6-2/TRBV6-3
CASSRRDETQYF
>TRBJ2-1|-|16|TRBV6-1
CASSAATSDSYNEQFF
>TRBJ2-3|-|11|TRBV20-1
CSARPSDTQYF
>TRBJ2-7|few|13|TRBV6-5
CASSYRGQNEQYF
>TRBJ2-7|-|13|TRBV6-2/TRBV6-3
CASSYEGYYEQYF
>TRBJ2-7|-|12|TRBV12-3/TRBV12-4
CASSQFNYEQYF
>TRBJ1-1|once|15|TRBV6-1
CASSEMAGYSGEAFF
>TRBJ2-7|once|14|TRBV12-3/TRBV12-4
CASSYGGRADEQYF
>TRBJ1-2|-|13|TRBV4-2
CASSPRRDNSYTF
>TRBJ2-7|many|17|TRBV4-1
CASSPVSLWDRNYEQYF
>-|-|11|TRBV30
CAWSGVYEQYF
>TRBJ1-2|once|14|TRBV20-1
CSAREGGTNYGYTF